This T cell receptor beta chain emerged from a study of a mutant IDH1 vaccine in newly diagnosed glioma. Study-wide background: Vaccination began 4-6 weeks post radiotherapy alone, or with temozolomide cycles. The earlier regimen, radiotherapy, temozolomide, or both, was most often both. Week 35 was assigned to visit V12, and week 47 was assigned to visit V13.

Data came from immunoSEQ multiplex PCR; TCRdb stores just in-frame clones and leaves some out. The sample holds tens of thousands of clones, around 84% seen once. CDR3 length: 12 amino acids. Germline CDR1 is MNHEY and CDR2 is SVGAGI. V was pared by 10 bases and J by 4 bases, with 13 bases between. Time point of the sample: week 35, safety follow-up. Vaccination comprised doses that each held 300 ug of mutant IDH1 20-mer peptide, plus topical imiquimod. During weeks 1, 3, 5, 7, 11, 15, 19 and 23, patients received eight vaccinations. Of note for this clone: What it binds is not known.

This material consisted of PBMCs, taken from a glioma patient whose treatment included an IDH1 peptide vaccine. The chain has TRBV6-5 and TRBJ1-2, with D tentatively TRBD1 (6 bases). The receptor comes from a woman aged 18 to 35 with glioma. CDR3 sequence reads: CAIPRGSYGYTF. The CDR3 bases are TGTGCCATCCCCAGGGGATCCTATGGCTACACCTTC.